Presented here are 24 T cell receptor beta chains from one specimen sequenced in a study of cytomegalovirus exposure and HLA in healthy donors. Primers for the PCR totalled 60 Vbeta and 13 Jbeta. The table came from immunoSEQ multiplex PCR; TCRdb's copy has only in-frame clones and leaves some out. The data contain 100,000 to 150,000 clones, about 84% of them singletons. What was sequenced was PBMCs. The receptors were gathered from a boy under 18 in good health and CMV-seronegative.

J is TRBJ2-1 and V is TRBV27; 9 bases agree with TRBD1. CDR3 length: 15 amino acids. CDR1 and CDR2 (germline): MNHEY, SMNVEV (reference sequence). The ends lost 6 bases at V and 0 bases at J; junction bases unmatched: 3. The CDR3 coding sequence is TGTGCCAGCAGGAAACAGGGGGCCTCCTACAATGAGCAGTTCTTC. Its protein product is CASRKQGASYNEQFF.

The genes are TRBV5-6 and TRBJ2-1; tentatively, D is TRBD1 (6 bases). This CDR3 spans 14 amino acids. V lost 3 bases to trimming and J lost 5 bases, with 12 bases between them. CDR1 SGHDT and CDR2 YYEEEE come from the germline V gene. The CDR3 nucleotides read TGTGCCAGCAGCTACAGGGTCGGAAACAATGAGCAGTTCTTC. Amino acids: CASSYRVGNNEQFF.

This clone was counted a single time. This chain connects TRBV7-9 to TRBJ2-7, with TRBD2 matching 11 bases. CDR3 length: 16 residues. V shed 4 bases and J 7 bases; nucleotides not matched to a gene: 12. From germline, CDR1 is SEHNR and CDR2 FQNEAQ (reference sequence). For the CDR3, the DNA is TGTGCCAGCAGCTCATTAGCGGGAGGGCCCTCGGGTGAGCAGTACTTC. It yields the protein CASSSLAGGPSGEQYF.

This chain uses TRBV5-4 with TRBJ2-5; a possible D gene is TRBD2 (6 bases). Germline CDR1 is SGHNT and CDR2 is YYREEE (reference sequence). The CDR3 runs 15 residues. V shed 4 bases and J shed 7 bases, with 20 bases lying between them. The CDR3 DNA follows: TGTGCCAGCAGCGGAGGGACGTACAGCCCCGGGACCCAGTACTTC. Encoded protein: CASSGGTYSPGTQYF.

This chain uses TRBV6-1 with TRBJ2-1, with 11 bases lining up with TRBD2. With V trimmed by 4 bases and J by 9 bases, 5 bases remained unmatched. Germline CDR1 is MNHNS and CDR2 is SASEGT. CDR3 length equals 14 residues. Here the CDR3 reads CASSALAGGGEQFF. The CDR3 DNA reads TGTGCCAGCAGTGCTCTAGCGGGAGGCGGTGAGCAGTTCTTC.

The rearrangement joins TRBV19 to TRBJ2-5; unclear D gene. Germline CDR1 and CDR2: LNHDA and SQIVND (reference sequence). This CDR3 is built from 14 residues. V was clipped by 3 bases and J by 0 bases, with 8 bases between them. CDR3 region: CASSIPNNQETQYF. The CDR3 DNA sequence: TGTGCCAGTAGTATCCCCAACAACCAAGAGACCCAGTACTTC.

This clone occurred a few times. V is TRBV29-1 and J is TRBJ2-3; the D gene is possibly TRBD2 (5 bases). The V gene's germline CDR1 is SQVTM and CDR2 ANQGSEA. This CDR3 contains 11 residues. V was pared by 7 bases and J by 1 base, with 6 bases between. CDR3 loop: CSGGRTDTQYF. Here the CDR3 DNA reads TGCAGCGGCGGGCGCACAGATACGCAGTATTTT.

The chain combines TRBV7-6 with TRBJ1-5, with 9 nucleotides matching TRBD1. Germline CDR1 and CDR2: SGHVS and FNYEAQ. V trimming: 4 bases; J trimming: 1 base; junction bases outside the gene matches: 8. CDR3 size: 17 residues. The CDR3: CASSSGQGMWSNQPQHF. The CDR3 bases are TGTGCCAGCAGCTCGGGACAGGGAATGTGGAGCAATCAGCCCCAGCATTTT.

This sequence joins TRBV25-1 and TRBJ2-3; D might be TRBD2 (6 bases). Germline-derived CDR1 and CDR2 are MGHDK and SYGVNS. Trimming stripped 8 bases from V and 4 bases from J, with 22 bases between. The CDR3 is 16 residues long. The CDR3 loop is CASGSHGGDPPDTQYF. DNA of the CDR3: TGTGCCAGCGGCTCTCACGGAGGGGATCCTCCAGATACGCAGTATTTT.

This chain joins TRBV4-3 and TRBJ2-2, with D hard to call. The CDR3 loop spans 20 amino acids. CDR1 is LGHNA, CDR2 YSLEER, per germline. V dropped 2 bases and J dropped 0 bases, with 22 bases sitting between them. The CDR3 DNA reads TGCGCCAGCAGCCAATACCTAACCCTGGAAGTAGCATCGAACACCGGGGAGCTGTTTTTT. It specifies CASSQYLTLEVASNTGELFF.

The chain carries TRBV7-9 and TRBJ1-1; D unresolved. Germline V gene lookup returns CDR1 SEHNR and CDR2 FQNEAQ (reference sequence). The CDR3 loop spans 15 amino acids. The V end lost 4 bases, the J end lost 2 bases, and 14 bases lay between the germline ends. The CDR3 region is CASSYMPGLNTEAFF. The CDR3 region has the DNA TGTGCCAGCAGCTATATGCCAGGCCTAAACACTGAAGCTTTCTTT. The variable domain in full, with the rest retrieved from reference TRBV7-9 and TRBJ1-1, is DTGVSQNPRHKITKRGQNVTFRCDPISEHNRLYWYRQTLGQGPEFLTYFQNEAQLEKSRLLSDRFSAERPKGSFSTLEIQRTEQGDSAMYLCASSYMPGLNTEAFFGQGTRLTVV.

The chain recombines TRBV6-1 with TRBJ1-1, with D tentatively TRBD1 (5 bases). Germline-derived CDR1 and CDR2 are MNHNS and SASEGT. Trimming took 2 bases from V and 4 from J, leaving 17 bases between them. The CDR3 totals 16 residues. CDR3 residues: CASSELGSGYTTEAFF. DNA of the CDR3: TGTGCCAGCAGTGAACTGGGGTCAGGGTATACCACTGAAGCTTTCTTT.

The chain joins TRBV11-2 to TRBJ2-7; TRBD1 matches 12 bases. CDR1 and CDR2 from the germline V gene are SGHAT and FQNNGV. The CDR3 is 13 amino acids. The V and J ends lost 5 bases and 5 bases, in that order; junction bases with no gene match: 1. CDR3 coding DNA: TGTGCCAGCAGCGGGACAGGGGGCAACGAGCAGTACTTC. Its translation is CASSGTGGNEQYF.

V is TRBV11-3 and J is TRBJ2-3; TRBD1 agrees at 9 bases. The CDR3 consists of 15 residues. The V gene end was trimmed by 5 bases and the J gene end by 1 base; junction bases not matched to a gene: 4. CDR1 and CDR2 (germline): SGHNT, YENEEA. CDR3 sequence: CASSKRQGGTDTQYF. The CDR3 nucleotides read TGTGCCAGCAGCAAGAGACAGGGGGGCACAGATACGCAGTATTTT.

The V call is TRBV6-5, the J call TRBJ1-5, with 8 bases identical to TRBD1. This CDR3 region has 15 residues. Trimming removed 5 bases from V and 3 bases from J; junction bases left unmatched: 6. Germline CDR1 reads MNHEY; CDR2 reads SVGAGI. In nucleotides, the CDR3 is TGTGCCAGCAGTCAGACAGGGGTGACCAATCAGCCCCAGCATTTT. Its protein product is CASSQTGVTNQPQHF.

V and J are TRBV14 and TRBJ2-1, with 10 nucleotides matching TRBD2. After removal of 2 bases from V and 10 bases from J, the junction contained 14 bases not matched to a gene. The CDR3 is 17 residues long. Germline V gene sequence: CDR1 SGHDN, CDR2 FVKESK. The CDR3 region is CASSQRERLAGVGEQFF. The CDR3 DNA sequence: TGTGCCAGCAGCCAAAGGGAGCGGCTAGCGGGAGTCGGGGAGCAGTTCTTC. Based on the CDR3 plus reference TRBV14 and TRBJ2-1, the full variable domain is EAGVTQFPSHSVIEKGQTVTLRCDPISGHDNLYWYRRVMGKEIKFLLHFVKESKQDESGMPNNRFLAERTGGTYSTLKVQPAELEDSGVYFCASSQRERLAGVGEQFFGPGTRLTVL.

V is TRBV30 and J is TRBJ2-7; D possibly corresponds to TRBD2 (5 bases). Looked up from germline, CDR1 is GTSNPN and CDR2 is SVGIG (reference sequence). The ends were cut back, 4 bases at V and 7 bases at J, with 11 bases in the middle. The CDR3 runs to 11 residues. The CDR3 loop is CAWNGWEEQYF. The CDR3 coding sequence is TGTGCCTGGAACGGGTGGGAGGAGCAGTACTTC.

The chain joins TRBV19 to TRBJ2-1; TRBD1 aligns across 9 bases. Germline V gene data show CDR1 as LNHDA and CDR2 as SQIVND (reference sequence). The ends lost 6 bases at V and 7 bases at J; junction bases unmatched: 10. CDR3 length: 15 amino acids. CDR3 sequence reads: CASSLDRGLLNEQFF. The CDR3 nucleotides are TGTGCCAGTAGCCTCGACAGGGGGTTGTTAAATGAGCAGTTCTTC.

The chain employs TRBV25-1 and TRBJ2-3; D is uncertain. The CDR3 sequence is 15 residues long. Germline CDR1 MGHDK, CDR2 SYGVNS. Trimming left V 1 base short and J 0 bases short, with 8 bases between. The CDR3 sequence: CASSESSHSTDTQYF. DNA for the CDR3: TGTGCCAGCAGTGAATCGAGCCATAGCACAGATACGCAGTATTTT.

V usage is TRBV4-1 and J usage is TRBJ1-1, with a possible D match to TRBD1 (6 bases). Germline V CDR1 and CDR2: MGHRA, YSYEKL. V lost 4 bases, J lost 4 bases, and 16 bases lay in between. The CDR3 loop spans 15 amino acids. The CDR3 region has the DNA TGCGCCAGCAGCCCCAGGGCGGGGGGCGGCACTGAAGCTTTCTTT. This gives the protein CASSPRAGGGTEAFF.

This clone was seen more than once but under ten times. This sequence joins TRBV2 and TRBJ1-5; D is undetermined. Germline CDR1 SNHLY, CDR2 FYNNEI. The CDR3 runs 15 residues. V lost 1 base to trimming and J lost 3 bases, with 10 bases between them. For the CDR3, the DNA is TGTGCCAGCAGTGAAGTGGCAGAACCCAATCAGCCCCAGCATTTT. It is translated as CASSEVAEPNQPQHF. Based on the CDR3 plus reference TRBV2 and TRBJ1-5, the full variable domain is EPEVTQTPSHQVTQMGQEVILRCVPISNHLYFYWYRQILGQKVEFLVSFYNNEISEKSEIFDDQFSVERPDGSNFTLKIRSTKLEDSAMYFCASSEVAEPNQPQHFGDGTRLSIL.

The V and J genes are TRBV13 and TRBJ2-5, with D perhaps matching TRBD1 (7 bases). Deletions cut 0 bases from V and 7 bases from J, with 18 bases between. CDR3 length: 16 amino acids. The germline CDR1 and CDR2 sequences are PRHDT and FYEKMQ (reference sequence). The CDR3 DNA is TGTGCCAGCAGCTTAGGAGCCAGGGGGGCCTCTTGGACCCAGTACTTC. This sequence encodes CASSLGARGASWTQYF.

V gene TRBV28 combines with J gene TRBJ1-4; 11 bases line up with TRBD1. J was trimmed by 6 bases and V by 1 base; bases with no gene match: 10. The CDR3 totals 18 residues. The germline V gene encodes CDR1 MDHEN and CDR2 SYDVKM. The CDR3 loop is CASSLFTPTGQGDEKLFF. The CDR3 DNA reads TGTGCCAGCAGTTTATTTACCCCTACGGGACAGGGGGATGAAAAACTGTTTTTT.

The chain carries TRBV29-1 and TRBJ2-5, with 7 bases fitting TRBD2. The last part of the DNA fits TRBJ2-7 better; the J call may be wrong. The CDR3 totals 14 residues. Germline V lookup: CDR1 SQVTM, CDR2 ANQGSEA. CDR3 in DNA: TGCAGCGTATACGGCCGGGAGGACCCCTACGAGCAGTACTTC. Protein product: CSVYGREDPYEQYF.